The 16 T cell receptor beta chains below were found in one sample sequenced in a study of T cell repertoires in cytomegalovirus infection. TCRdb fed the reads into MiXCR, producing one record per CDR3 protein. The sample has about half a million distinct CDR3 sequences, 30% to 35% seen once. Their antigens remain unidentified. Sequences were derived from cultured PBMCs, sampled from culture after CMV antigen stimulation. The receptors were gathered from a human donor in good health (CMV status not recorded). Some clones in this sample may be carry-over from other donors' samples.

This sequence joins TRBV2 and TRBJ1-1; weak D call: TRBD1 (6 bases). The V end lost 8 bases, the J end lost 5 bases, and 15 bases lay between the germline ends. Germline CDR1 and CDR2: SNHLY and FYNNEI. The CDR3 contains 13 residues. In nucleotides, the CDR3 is TGTGCCAGCGGAACTCAACAGGGTACTGAAGCTTTCTTT. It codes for CASGTQQGTEAFF. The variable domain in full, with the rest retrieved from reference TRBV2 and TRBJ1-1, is EPEVTQTPSHQVTQMGQEVILRCVPISNHLYFYWYRQILGQKVEFLVSFYNNEISEKSEIFDDQFSVERPDGSNFTLKIRSTKLEDSAMYFCASGTQQGTEAFFGQGTRLTVV.

CDR3 nucleotides: TGTGCCAGCAGCCCGCAGACGAACACTGAAGCTTTCTTT. Encoded protein: CASSPQTNTEAFF. V and J are TRBV7-2 and TRBJ1-1; D call uncertain. This CDR3 region has 13 residues. Germline V gene lookup returns CDR1 SGHTA and CDR2 FQGNSA. The V and J ends lost 5 bases and 1 base respectively, with 8 bases between them.

The CDR3 spells CSARAPGIETQYF. In nucleotides, the CDR3 is TGCAGTGCTAGAGCCCCCGGGATCGAGACCCAGTACTTC. This chain links TRBV20-1 with TRBJ2-5; possible D gene TRBD2, 5 bases. The ends were cut back, 1 base at V and 5 bases at J, with 11 bases in the middle. This CDR3 region has 13 residues. CDR1 and CDR2 (germline): DFQATT, SNEGSKA (reference sequence).

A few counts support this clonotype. DNA for the CDR3: TGTGCCAGCAGAAGGGACAGGGGTGTCACTGAAGCTTTCTTT. Translating gives CASRRDRGVTEAFF. The rearrangement uses TRBV12-3 or TRBV12-4 and TRBJ1-1; 10 nucleotides agree with TRBD1. CDR3 length: 14 residues. Unmatched junction bases numbered 5, after V lost 6 bases and J lost 4 bases.

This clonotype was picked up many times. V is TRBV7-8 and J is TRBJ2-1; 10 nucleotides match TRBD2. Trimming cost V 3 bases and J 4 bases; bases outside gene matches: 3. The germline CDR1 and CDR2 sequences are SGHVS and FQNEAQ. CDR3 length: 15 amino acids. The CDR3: CASSLGLALYNEQFF. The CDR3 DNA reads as TGTGCCAGCAGCTTGGGACTAGCGCTGTACAATGAGCAGTTCTTC.

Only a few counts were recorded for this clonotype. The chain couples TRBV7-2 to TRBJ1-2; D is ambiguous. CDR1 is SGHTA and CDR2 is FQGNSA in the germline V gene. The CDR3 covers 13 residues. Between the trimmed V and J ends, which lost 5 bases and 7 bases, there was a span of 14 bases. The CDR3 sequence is CASSPLRDTGYTF. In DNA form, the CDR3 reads TGTGCCAGCAGCCCGCTCCGGGATACTGGCTACACCTTC.

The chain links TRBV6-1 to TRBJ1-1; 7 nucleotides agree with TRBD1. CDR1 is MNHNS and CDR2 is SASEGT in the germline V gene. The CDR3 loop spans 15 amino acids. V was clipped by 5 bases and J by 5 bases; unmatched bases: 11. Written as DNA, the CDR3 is TGTGCCAGCAGTTATTCAACGACAGGGAAAACTGAAGCTTTCTTT. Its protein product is CASSYSTTGKTEAFF.

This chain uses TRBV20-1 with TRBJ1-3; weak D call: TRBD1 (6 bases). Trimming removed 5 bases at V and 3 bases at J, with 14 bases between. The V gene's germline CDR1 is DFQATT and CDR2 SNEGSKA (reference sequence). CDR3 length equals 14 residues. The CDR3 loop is CSAHYRDGGNTIYF. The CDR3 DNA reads TGCAGTGCTCATTACAGGGACGGTGGAAACACCATATATTTT.

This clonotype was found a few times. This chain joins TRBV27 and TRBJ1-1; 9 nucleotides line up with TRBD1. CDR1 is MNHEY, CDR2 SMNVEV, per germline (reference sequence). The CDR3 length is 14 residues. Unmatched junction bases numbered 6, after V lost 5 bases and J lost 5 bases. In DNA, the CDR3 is TGTGCCAGCAGTCCCCCGGGACAGGGAACTGAAGCTTTCTTT. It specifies CASSPPGQGTEAFF.

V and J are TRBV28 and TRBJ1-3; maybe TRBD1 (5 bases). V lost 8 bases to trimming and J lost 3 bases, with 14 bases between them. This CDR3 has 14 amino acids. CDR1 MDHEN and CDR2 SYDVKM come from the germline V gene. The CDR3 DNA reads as TGTGCCAGCCGAACGGGGGGTGATGGAAACACCATATATTTT. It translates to CASRTGGDGNTIYF.

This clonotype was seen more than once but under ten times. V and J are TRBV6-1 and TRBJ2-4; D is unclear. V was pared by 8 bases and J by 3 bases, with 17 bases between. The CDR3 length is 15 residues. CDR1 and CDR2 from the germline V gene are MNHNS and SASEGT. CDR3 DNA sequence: TGTGCCAGCGACTTGGAACTTTCGGGCAAAAACATTCAGTACTTC. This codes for CASDLELSGKNIQYF.

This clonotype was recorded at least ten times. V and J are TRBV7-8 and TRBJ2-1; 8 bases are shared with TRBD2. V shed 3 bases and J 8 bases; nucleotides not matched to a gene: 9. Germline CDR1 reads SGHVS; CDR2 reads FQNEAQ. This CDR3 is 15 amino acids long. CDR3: CASSFSGMVFYEQFF. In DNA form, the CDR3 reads TGTGCCAGCAGCTTTAGCGGGATGGTATTCTATGAGCAGTTCTTC.

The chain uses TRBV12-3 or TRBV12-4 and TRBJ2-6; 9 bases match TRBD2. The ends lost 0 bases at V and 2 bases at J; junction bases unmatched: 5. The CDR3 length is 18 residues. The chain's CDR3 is CASSLALAGGPGANVLTF. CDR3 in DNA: TGTGCCAGCAGTTTAGCATTGGCGGGAGGGCCTGGGGCCAACGTCCTGACTTTC.

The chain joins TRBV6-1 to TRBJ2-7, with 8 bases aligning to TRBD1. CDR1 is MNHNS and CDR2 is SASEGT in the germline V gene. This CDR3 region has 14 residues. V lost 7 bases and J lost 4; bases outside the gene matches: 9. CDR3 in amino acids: CASKSQGERYEQYV. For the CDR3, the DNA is TGTGCCAGCAAATCACAGGGGGAGAGGTACGAGCAGTACGTC.

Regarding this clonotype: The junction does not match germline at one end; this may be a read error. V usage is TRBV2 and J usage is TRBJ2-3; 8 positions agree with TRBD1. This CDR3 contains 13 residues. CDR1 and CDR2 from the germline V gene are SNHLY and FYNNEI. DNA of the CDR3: TGTGCCAGACACAGGGGGGATTTTGATACGCAGTGTTTT. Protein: CARHRGDFDTQCF.

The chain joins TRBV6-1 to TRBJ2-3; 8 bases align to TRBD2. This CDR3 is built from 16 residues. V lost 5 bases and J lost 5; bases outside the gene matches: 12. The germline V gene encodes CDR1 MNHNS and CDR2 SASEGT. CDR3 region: CASSPRLAGLVDTQYF. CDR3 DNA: TGTGCCAGCAGTCCTCGGTTAGCGGGATTAGTAGATACGCAGTATTTT.